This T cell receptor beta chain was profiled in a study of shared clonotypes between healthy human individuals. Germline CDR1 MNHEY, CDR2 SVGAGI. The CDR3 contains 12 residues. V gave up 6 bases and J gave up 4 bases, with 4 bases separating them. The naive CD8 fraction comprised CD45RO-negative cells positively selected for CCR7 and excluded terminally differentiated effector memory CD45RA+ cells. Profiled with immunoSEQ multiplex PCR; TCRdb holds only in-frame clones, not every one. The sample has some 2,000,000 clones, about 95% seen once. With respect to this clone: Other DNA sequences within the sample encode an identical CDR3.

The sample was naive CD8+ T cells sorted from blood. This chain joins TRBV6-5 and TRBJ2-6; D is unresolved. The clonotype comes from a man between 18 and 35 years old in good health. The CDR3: CASSAGANVLTF. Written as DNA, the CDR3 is TGTGCCAGCAGCGCCGGGGCCAACGTCCTGACTTTC.